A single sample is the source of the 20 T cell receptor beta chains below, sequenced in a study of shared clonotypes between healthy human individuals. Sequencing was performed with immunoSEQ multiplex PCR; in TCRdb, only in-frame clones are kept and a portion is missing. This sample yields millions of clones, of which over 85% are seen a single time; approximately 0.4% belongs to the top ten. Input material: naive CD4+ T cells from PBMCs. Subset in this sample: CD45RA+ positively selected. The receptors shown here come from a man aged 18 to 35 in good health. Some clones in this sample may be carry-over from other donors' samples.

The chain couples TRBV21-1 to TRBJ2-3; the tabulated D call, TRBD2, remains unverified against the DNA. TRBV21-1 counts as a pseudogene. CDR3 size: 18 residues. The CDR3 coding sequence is TGTGCCAGCAGCAAAGAACGCTGGCTAGCGGGCGGAGGAGATACGCAGTATTTT. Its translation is CASSKERWLAGGGDTQYF.

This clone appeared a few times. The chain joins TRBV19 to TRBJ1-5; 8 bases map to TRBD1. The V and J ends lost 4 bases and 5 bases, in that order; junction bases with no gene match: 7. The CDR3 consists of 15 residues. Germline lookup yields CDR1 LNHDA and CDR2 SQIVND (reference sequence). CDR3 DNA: TGTGCCAGTAGTAGAAACCGACAGGGGTATCAGCCCCAGCATTTT. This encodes CASSRNRQGYQPQHF.

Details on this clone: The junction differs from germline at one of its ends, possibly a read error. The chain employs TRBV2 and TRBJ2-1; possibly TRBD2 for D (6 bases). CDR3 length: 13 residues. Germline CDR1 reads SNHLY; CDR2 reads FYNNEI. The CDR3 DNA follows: TGTGCCAGCAACGCGGGACGCTTCCCTCCGCAGCTCTTC. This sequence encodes CASNAGRFPPQLF.

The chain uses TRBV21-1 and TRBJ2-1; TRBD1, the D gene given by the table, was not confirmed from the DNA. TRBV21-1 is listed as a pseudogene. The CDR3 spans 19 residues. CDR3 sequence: CASSERTGLNPLIYNEQFF. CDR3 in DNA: TGTGCCAGCAGCGAACGGACAGGACTCAACCCACTTATCTACAATGAGCAGTTCTTC.

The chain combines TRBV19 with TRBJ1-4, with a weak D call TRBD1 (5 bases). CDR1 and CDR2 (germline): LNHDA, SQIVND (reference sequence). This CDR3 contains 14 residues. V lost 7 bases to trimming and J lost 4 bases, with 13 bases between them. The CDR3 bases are TGTGCCAGTAAAAGCTTACAGGTTAATGAAAAACTGTTTTTT. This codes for CASKSLQVNEKLFF.

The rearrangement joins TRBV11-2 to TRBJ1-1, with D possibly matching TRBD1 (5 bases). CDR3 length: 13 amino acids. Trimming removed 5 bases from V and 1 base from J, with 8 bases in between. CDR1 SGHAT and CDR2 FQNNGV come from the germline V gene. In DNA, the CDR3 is TGTGCCAGCAGCCAGACAGAGAACACTGAAGCTTTCTTT. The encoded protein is CASSQTENTEAFF.

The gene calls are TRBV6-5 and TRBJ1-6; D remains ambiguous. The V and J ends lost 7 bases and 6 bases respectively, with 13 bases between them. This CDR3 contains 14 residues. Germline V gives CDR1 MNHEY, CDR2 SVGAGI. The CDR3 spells CASTDRRPNSPLHF. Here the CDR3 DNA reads TGTGCCAGCACAGATAGACGGCCTAATTCACCCCTCCACTTT.

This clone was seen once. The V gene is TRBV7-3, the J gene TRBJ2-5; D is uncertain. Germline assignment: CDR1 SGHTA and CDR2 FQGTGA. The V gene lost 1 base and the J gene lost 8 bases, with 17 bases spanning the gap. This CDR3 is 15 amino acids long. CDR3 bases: TGTGCCAGCAGCTTAATATGGGCAGAAGGAGAAACCCAGTACTTC. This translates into CASSLIWAEGETQYF. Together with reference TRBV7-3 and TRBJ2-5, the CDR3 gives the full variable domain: GAGVSQTPSNKVTEKGKYVELRCDPISGHTALYWYRQSLGQGPEFLIYFQGTGAADDSGLPNDRFFAVRPEGSVSTLKIQRTERGDSAVYLCASSLIWAEGETQYFGPGTRLLVL.

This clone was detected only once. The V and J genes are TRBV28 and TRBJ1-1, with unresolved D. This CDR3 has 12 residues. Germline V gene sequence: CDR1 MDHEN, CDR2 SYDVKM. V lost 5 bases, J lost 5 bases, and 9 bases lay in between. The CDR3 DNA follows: TGTGCCAGCAGTACCAGACGGACTGAAGCTTTCTTT. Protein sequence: CASSTRRTEAFF.

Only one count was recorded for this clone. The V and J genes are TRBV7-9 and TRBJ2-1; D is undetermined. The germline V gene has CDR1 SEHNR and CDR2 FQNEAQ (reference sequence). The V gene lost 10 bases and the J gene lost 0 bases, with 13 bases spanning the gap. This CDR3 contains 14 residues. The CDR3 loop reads CATVIGPSYNEQFF. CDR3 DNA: TGTGCCACAGTGATCGGGCCCTCCTACAATGAGCAGTTCTTC.

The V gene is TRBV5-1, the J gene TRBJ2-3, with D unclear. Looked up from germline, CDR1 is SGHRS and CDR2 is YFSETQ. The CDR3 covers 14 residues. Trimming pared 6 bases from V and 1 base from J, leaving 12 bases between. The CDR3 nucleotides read TGCGCCAGCACGACTGGCGGAGGCACAGATACGCAGTATTTT. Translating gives CASTTGGGTDTQYF.

The CDR3 reads CASSPPRTGVGNEQFF. The CDR3 bases are TGTGCCAGCAGTCCCCCGAGGACAGGGGTAGGCAATGAGCAGTTCTTC. V usage is TRBV28 and J usage is TRBJ2-1, with 9 nucleotides matching TRBD1. The CDR3 loop spans 16 amino acids. V shed 5 bases, J shed 6 bases, and the junction held 11 bases outside the gene matches. CDR1 is MDHEN and CDR2 is SYDVKM in the germline V gene.

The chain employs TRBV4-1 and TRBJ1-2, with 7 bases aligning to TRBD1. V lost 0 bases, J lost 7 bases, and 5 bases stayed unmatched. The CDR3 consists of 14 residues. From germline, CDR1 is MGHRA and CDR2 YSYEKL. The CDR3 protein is CASSQEEGAVGYTF. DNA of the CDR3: TGCGCCAGCAGCCAAGAGGAGGGGGCGGTTGGCTACACCTTC.

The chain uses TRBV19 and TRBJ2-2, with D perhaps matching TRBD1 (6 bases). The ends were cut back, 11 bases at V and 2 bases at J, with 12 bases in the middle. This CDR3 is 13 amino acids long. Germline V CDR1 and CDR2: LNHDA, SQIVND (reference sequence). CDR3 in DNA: TGTGCCTGCCGGGACACTAACACCGGGGAGCTGTTTTTT. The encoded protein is CACRDTNTGELFF.

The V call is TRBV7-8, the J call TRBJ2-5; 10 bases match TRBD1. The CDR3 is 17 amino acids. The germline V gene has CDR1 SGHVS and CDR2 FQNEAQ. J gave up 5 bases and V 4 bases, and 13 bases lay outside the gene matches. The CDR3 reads CASSSRFRDRGWETQYF. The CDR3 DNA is TGTGCCAGCAGCTCTCGCTTCAGGGACAGGGGTTGGGAGACCCAGTACTTC.

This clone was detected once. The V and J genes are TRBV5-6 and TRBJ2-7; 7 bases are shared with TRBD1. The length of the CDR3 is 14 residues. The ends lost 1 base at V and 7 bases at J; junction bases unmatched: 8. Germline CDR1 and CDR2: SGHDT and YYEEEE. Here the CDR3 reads CASSLRGTAGEQYF. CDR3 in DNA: TGTGCCAGCAGCTTGAGAGGGACAGCCGGGGAGCAGTACTTC.

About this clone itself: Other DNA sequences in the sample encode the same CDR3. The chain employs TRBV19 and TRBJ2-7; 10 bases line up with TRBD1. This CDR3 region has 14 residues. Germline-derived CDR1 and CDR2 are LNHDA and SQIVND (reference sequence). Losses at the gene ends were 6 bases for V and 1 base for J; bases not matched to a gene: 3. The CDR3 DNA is TGTGCCAGTAGGAGGACAGGGGGATCCTACGAGCAGTACTTC. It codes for CASRRTGGSYEQYF.

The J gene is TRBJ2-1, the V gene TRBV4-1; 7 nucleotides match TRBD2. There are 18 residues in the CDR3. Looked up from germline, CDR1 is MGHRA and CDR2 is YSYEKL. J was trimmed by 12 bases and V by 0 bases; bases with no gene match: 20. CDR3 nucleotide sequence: TGCGCCAGCAGCCAAGATAACGCGGGAGAACGAAGATTTGTAGGGCAGTTCTTC. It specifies CASSQDNAGERRFVGQFF.

The CDR3 nucleotides are TGTGCCAGCTCCCAAAACAGGGTTGGGAGCTATGGCTACACCTTC. It codes for CASSQNRVGSYGYTF. This chain links TRBV18 with TRBJ1-2; a possible D gene is TRBD1 (6 bases). This CDR3 region has 15 residues. Trimming took 6 bases from V and 4 from J, leaving 18 bases between them. CDR1 is KGHSH, CDR2 LQKENI, per germline.

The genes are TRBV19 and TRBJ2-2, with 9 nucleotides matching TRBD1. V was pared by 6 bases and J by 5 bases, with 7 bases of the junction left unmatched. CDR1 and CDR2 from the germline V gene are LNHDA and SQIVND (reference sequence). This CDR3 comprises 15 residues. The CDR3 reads CASRGTGRATGELFF. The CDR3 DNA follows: TGTGCCAGTAGAGGGACAGGGCGAGCAACCGGGGAGCTGTTTTTT.